This TCR beta chain was identified during a study of blood T cell repertoires in COVID-19. About the study: Both acute and convalescent COVID-19 samples were obtained from the United States, Italy and Spain. PBMCs, B-cell-depleted T cells, or T cells provided the cDNA or gDNA that made up the material.

In the authors' workflow: Scientists estimated how many nucleated cells there were by amplifying reference gene primers. Data came from immunoSEQ multiplex PCR; TCRdb stores just in-frame clones and leaves some out. V, J and clone size were drawn from that table, and D and trimming were deduced from the DNA. The sample has 90,000 to 130,000 clones, more than 75% seen once. Per germline, CDR1 MNHNS and CDR2 SASEGT. V lost 2 bases to trimming and J lost 2 bases, with 21 bases between them. This CDR3 has 18 residues. Sequences were obtained from peripheral blood. This chain connects TRBV6-1 to TRBJ2-5; D gene unclear. This TCR came from a man between 70 and 80 years old with acute or convalescent COVID-19. For the CDR3, the DNA is TGTGCCAGCAGTGAAACTTCGATTGGGCAGTGGGTACAAGAGACCCAGTACTTC. Its protein product is CASSETSIGQWVQETQYF.